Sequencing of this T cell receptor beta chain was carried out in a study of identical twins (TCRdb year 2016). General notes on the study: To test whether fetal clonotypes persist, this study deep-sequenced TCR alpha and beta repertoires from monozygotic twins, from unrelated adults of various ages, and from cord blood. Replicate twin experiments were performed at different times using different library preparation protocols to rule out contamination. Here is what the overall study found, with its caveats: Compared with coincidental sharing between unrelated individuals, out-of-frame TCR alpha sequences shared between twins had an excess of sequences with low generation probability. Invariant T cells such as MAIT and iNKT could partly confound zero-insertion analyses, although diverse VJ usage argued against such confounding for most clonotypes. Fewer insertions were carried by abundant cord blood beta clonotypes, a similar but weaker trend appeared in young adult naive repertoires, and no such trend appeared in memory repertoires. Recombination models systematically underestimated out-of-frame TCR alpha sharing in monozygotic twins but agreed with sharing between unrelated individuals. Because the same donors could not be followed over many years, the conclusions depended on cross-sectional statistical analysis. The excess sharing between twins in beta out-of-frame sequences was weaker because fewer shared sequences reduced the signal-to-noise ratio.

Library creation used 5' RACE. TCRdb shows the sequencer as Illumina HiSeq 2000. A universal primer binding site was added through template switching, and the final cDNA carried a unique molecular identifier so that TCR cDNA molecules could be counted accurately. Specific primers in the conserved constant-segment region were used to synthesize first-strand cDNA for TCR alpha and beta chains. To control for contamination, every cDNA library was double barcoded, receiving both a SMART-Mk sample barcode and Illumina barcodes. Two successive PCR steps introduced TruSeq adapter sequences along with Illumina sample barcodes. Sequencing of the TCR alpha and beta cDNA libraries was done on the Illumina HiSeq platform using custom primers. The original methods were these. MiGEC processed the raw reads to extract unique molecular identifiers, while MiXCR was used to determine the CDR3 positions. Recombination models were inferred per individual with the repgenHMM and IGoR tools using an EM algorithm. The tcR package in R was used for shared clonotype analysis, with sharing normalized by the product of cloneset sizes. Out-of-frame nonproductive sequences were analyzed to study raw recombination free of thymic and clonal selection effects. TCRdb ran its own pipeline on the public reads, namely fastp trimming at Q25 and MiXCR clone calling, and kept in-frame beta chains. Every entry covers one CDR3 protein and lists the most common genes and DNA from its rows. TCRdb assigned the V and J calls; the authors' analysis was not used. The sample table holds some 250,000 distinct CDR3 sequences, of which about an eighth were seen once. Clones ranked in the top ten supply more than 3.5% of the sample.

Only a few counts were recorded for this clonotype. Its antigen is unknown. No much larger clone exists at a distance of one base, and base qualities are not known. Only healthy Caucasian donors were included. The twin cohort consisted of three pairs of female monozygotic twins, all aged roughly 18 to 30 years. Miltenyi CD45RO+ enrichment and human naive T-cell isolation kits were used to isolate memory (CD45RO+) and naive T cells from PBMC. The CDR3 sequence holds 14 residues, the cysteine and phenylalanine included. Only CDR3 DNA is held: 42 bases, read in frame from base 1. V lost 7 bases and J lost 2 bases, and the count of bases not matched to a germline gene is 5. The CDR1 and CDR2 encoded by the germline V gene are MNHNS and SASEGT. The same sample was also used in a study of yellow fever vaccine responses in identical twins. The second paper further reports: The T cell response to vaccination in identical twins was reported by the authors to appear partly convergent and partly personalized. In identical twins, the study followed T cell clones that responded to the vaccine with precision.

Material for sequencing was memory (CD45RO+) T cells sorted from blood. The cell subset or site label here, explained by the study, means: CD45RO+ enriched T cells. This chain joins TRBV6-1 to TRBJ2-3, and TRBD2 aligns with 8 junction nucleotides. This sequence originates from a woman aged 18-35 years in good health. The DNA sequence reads TGTGCCAGCAAGCCGGGAGGGTACACAGATACGCAGTATTTT. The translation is CASKPGGYTDTQYF.